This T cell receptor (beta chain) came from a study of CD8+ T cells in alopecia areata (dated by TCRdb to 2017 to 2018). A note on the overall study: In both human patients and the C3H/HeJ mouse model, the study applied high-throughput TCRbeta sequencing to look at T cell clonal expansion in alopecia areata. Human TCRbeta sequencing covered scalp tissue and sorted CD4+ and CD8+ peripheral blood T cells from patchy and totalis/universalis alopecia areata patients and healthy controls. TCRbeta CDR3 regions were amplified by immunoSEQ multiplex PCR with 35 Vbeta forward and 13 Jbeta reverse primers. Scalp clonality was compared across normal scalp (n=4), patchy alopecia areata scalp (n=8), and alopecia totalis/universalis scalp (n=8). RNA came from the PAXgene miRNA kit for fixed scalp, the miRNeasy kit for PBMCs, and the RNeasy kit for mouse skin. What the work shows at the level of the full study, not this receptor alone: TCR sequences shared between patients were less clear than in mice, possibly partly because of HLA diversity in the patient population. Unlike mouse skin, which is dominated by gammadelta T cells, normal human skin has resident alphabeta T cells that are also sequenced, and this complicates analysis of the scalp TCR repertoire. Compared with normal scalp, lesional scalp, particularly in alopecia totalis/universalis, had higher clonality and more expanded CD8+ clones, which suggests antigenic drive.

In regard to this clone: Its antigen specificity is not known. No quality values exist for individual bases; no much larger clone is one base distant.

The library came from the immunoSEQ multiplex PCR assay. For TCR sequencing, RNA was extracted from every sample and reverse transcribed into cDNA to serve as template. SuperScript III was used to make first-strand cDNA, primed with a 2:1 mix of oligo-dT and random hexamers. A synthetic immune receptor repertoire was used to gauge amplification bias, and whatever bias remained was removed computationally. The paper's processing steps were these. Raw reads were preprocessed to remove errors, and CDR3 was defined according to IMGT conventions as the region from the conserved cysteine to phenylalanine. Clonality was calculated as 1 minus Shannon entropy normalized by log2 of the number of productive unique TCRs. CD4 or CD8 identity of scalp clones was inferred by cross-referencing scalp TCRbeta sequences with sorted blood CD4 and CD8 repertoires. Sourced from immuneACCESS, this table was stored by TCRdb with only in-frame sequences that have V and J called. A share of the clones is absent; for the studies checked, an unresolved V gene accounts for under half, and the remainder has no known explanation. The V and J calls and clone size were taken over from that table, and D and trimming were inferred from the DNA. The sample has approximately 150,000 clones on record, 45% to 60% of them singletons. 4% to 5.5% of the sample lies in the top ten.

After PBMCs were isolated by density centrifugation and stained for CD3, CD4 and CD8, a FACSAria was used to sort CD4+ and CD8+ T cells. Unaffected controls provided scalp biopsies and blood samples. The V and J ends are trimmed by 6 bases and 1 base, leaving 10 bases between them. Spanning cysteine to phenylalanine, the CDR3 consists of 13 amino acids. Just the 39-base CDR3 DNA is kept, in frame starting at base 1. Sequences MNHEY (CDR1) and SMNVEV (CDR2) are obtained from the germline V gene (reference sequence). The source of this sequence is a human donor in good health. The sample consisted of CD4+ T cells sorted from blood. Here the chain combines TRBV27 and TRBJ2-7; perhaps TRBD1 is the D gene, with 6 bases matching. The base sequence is TGTGCCAGCAGACGAACAGGGTCCTACGAGCAGTACTTC. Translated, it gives CASRRTGSYEQYF.